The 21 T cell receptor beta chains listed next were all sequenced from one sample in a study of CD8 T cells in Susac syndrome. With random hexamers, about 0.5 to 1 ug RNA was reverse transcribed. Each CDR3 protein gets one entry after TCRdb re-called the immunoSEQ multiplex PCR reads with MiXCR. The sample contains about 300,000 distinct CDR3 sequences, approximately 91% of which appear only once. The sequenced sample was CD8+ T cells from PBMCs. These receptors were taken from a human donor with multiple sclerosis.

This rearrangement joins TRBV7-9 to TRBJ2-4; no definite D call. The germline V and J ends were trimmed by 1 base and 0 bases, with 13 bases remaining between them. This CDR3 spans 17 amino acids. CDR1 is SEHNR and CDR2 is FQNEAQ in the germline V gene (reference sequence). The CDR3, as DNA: TGTGCCAGCAGCTTAGTTCCGCTTGGGGAAGCCAAAAACATTCAGTACTTC. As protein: CASSLVPLGEAKNIQYF.

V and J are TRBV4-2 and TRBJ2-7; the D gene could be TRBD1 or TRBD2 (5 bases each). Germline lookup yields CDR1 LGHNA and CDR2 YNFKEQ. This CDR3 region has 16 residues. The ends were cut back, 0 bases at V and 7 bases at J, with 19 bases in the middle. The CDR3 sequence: CASSQEGQATWGEQYF. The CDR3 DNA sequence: TGTGCCAGCAGCCAAGAAGGTCAGGCAACCTGGGGGGAGCAGTACTTC.

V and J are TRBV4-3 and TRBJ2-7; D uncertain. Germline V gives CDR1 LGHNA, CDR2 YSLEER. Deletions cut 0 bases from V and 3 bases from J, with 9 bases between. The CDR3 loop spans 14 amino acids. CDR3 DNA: TGCGCCAGCAGCCAAGATTGGCAGGACTACGAGCAGTACTTC. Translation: CASSQDWQDYEQYF.

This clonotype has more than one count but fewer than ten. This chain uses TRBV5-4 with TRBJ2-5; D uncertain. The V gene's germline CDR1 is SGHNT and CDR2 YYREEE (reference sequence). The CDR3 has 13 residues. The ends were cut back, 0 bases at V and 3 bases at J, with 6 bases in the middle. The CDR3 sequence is CASSLVAEETQYF. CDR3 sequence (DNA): TGTGCCAGCAGCTTGGTCGCTGAAGAGACCCAGTACTTC.

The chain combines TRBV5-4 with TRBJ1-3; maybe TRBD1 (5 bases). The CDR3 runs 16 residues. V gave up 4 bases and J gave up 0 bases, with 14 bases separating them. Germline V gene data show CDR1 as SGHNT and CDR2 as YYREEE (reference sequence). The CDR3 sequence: CASSPGTESSGNTIYF. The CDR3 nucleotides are TGTGCCAGCAGCCCCGGGACGGAAAGCTCTGGAAACACCATATATTTT.

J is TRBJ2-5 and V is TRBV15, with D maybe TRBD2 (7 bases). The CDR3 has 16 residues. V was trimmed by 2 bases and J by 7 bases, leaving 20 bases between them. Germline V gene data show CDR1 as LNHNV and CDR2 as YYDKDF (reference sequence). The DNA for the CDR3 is TGTGCCACCAGCAGAACATCGGGGGGCATATTGGGGACCCAGTACTTC. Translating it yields CATSRTSGGILGTQYF.

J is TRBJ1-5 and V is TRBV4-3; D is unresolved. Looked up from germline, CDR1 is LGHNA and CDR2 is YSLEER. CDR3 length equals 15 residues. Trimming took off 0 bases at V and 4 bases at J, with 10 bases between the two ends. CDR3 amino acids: CASSQDFDVNQPQHF. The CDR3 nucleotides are TGCGCCAGCAGCCAAGATTTCGACGTTAATCAGCCCCAGCATTTT.

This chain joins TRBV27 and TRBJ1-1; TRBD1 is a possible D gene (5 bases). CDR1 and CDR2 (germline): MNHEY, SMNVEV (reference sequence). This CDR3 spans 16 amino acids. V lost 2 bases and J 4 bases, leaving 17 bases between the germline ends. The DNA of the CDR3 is TGTGCCAGCAGTTTAGCCCATGGGGGGTGGAGCACTGAAGCTTTCTTT. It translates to CASSLAHGGWSTEAFF.

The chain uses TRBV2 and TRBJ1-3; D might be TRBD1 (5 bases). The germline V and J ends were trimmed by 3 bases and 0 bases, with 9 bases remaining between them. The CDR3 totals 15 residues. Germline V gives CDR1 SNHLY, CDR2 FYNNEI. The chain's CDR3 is CASSEGVTSGNTIYF. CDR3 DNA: TGTGCCAGCAGTGAGGGGGTGACCTCTGGAAACACCATATATTTT.

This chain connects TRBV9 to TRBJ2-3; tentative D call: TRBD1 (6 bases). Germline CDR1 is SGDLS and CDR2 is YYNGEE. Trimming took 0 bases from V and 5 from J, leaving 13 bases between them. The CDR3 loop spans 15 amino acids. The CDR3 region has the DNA TGTGCCAGCAGCGTAGACGGGACAACAAAAGATACGCAGTATTTT. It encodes CASSVDGTTKDTQYF.

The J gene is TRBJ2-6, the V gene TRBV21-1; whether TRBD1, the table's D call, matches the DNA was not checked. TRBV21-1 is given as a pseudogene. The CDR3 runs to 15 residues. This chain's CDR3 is CASNLSGFGANVLTF. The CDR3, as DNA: TGTGCCAGCAACCTCTCAGGGTTTGGGGCCAACGTCCTGACTTTC.

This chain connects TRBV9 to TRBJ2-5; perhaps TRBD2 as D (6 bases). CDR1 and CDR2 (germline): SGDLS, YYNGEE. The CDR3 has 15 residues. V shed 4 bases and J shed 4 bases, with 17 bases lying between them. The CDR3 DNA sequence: TGTGCCAGCAGCCCCGGGAGCGTTTCCGCAGAGACCCAGTACTTC. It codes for CASSPGSVSAETQYF. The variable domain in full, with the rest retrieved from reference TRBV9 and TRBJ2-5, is DSGVTQTPKHLITATGQRVTLRCSPRSGDLSVYWYQQSLDQGLQFLIQYYNGEERAKGNILERFSAQQFPDLHSELNLSSLELGDSALYFCASSPGSVSAETQYFGPGTRLLVL.

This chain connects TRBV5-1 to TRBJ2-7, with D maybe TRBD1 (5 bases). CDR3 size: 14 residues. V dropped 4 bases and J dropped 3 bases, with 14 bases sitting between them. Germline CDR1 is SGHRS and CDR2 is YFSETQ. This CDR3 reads CASSPWAGYYEQYF. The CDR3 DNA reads TGCGCCAGCAGCCCCTGGGCAGGGTACTACGAGCAGTACTTC.

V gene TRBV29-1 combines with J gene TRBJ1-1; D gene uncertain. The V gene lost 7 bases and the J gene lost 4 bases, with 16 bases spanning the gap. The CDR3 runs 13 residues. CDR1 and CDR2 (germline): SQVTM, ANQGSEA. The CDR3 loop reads CSAHQTMITEAFF. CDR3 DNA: TGCAGCGCACATCAGACGATGATCACTGAAGCTTTCTTT.

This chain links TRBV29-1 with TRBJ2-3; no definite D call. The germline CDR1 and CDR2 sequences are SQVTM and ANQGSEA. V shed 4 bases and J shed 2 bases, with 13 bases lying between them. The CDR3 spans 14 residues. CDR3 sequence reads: CSVVPKRTTDTQYF. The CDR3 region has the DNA TGCAGCGTTGTTCCCAAGCGTACCACAGATACGCAGTATTTT.

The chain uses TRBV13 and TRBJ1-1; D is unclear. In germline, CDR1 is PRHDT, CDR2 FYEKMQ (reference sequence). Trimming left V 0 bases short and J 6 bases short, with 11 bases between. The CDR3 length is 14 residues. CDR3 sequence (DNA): TGTGCCAGCAGCTTAGGAGAGCGGGGTCCTGAAGCTTTCTTT. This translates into CASSLGERGPEAFF.

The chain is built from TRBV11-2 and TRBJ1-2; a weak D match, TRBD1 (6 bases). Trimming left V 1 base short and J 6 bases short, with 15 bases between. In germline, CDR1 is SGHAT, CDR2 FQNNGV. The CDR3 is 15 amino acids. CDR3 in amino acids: CASSLARGGLHGYTF. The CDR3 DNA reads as TGTGCCAGCAGCTTAGCCCGGGGGGGGCTACATGGCTACACCTTC.

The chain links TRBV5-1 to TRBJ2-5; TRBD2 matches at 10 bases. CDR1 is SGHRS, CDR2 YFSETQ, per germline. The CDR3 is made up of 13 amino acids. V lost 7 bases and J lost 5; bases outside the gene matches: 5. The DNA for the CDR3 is TGCGCCAGCTTTCTAGCGGGAGAGGAGACCCAGTACTTC. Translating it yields CASFLAGEETQYF.

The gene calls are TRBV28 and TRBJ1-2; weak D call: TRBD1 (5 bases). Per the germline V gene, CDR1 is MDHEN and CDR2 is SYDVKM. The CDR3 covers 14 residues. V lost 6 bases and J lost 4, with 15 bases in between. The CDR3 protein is CASSPAGQRYGYTF. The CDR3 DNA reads TGTGCCAGCAGCCCCGCCGGACAACGCTATGGCTACACCTTC.

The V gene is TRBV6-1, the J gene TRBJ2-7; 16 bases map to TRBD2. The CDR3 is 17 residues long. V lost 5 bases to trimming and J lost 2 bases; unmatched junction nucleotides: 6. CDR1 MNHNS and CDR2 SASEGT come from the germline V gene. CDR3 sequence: CASSPQGLAGGAYEQYF. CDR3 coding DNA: TGTGCCAGCAGTCCCCAGGGACTAGCGGGAGGGGCCTACGAGCAGTACTTC.

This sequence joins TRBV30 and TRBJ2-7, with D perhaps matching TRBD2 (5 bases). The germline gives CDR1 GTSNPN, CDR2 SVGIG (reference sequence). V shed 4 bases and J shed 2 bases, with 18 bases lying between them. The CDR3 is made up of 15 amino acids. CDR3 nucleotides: TGTGCCTGGATTGGACCCGCGGGCGGCGCCTACGAGCAGTACTTC. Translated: CAWIGPAGGAYEQYF.